These 3 T cell receptor beta chains originate from one sample sequenced in a study of blood T cell repertoires in COVID-19. Clones were read by immunoSEQ multiplex PCR, and TCRdb kept only the in-frame ones, dropping some. Of under 250,000 clones detected, about four fifths appear once; the ten largest clones hold about 4.6%. The sample comprised PBMCs or T cells enriched from blood (not recorded which). All receptors derive from a woman between 45 and 65 years old who had been exposed to COVID-19.

The chain recombines TRBV19 with TRBJ1-2, with TRBD1 matching 9 bases. Germline CDR1 is LNHDA and CDR2 is SQIVND (reference sequence). J gave up 6 bases and V 5 bases, and 7 bases lay outside the gene matches. The length of the CDR3 is 14 residues. The chain's CDR3 is CASSQGDRVNGYTF. For the CDR3, the DNA is TGTGCCAGTAGTCAGGGGGACAGGGTAAATGGCTACACCTTC. Full variable domain (remainder filled in from reference TRBV19 and TRBJ1-2): DGGITQSPKYLFRKEGQNVTLSCEQNLNHDAMYWYRQDPGQGLRLIYYSQIVNDFQKGDIAEGYSVSREKKESFPLTVTSAQKNPTAFYLCASSQGDRVNGYTFGSGTRLTVV.

The V and J genes are TRBV27 and TRBJ2-2; D possibly corresponds to TRBD1 (6 bases). The V gene's germline CDR1 is MNHEY and CDR2 SMNVEV (reference sequence). Trimming stripped 4 bases from V and 4 bases from J, with 16 bases between. There are 16 residues in the CDR3. CDR3 nucleotide sequence: TGTGCCAGCAGTTGGTCATCAGGGGTAGGCACCGGGGAGCTGTTTTTT. This codes for CASSWSSGVGTGELFF.

This clone has just a few counts. V and J are TRBV6-1 and TRBJ2-6; TRBD1 might be the D (5 bases). Deletions cut 3 bases from V and 0 bases from J, with 9 bases between. The CDR3 runs to 16 residues. Germline V CDR1 and CDR2: MNHNS, SASEGT. The CDR3 region has the DNA TGTGCCAGCAGTGACCAGGGTTTCTCTGGGGCCAACGTCCTGACTTTC. Translated: CASSDQGFSGANVLTF.